Listed here are 5 T cell receptor beta chains from one sample, sequenced in a study of blood T cell repertoires in COVID-19. Some clones are missing from TCRdb's copy, which holds only in-frame ones; the method was immunoSEQ multiplex PCR. The table records around 250,000 clones, around 90% of them present only once. Sequencing was performed on PBMCs or T cells enriched from blood (not recorded which). The receptor set was obtained from a human donor in a cohort exposed to, infected with or recovered from COVID-19 (not recorded which). The donor label of this sample is uncertain.

This clone was picked up one time. The chain joins TRBV19 to TRBJ1-1; TRBD1 agrees at 9 bases. The CDR3 consists of 14 residues. Germline CDR1 LNHDA, CDR2 SQIVND (reference sequence). With 5 bases clipped from V and 4 bases from J, the junction kept 5 bases outside the gene matches. The CDR3 region has the DNA TGTGCCAGTAGTTTTTCGACAGGGGGCACTGAAGCTTTCTTT. This translates into CASSFSTGGTEAFF.

The chain couples TRBV19 to TRBJ1-1; D perhaps matches TRBD1 (6 bases). V was clipped by 6 bases and J by 3 bases, with 14 bases between them. The CDR3 sequence is 14 residues long. Germline V gene lookup returns CDR1 LNHDA and CDR2 SQIVND (reference sequence). The CDR3 DNA reads TGTGCCAGTAGGGTACAGGGCGGGCACACTGAAGCTTTCTTT. Amino acid sequence: CASRVQGGHTEAFF.

This clone showed up just once. The chain has TRBV24-1 and TRBJ1-1; no reliable D call. CDR3 length: 16 amino acids. In germline, CDR1 is KGHDR, CDR2 SFDVKD. V shed 7 bases and J shed 0 bases, with 17 bases lying between them. DNA of the CDR3: TGTGCCACCAGGGGGAGGGAGCTTTCAATGAACACTGAAGCTTTCTTT. Translation: CATRGRELSMNTEAFF.

CDR3 sequence reads: CASSPSRVLHGYTF. In DNA, the CDR3 is TGTGCCAGCTCACCATCCAGGGTGCTCCATGGCTACACCTTC. The chain has TRBV18 and TRBJ1-2; D is possibly TRBD1 (5 bases). Germline V gene data show CDR1 as KGHSH and CDR2 as LQKENI. This CDR3 has 14 residues. V was shortened by 2 bases and J by 6 bases, with 13 bases between the two germline ends.

The rearrangement joins TRBV4-1 to TRBJ2-1; D unresolved. V was trimmed by 1 base and J by 1 base, leaving 5 bases between them. The CDR3 consists of 14 residues. Per germline, CDR1 MGHRA and CDR2 YSYEKL. CDR3 in amino acids: CASSQGASYNEQFF. The CDR3, as DNA: TGCGCCAGCAGCCAAGGAGCTTCCTACAATGAGCAGTTCTTC.